The clone carrying this TCR beta chain was counted a few times. Its target is not known. These data originate in a study of beta chain features in type 1 diabetes. The study reverse transcribed the entire isolated RNA, so it sequenced expressed TCRB transcripts. Method: immunoSEQ multiplex PCR; TCRdb's copy keeps in-frame clones and lacks some. The repertoire consists of around 240,000 clones, with approximately 16% occurring once and the leading ten covering 0.065% to 0.1%. General study findings and limits: Moderate but significant shortening of TCRB CDR3s was recorded in all four CD4+ subsets from Type 1 diabetes patients. In comparison with healthy donors, patients had naive, central memory and Treg TCRB repertoires that appeared more similar.

The clonotype comes from a man aged 25-45 years with type 1 diabetes. The sequenced material came from naive CD4+ T cells from blood.

The CDR3, as DNA: TGTGCCAGCAGTTTCCTATCTGAGCAGTTCTTC. This translates into CASSFLSEQFF. The gene calls are TRBV28 and TRBJ2-1; D not certain. The germline gives CDR1 MDHEN, CDR2 SYDVKM. The V end was cut by 3 bases, the J end by 9 bases, with 6 bases between. This CDR3 has 11 amino acids. Drawing the rest from reference TRBV28 and TRBJ2-1, the complete variable domain is DVKVTQSSRYLVKRTGEKVFLECVQDMDHENMFWYRQDPGLGLRLIYFSYDVKMKEKGDIPEGYSVSREKKERFSLILESASTNQTSMYLCASSFLSEQFFGPGTRLTVL.